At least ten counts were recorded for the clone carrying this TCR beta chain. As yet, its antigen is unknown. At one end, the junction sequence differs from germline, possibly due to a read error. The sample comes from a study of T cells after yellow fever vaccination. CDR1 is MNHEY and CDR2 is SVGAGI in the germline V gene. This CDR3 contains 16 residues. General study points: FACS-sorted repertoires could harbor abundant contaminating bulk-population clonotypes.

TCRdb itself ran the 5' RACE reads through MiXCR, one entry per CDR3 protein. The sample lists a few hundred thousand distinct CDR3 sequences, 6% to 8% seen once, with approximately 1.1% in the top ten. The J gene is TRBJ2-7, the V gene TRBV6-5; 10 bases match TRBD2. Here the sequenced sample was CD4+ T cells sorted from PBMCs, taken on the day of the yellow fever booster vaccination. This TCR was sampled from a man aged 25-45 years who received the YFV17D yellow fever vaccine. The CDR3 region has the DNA TGTGCCAGCAGTCACTCGGGAAGCGGGAGGGCCTTAGAGCAGTACTTC. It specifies CASSHSGSGRALEQYF.